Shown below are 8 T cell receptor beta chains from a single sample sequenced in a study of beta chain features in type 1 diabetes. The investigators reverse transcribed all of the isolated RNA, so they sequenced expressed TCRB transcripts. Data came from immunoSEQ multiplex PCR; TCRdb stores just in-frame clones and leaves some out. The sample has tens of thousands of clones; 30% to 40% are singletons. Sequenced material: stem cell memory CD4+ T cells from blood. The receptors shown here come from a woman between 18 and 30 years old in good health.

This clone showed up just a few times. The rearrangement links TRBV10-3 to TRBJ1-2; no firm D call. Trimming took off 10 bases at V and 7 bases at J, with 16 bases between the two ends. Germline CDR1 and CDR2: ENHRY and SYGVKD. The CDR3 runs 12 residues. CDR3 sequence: CATTRGESGYTF. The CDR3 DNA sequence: TGTGCCACCACCCGGGGAGAAAGTGGCTACACCTTC.

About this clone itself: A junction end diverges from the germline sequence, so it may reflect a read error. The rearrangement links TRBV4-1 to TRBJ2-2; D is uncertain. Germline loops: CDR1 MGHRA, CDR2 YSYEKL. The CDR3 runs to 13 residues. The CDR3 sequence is CASSRAKTGELFF. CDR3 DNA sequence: TGCGCCAGCAGCCGGGCGAAAACCGGGGAGCTGTTTTTT.

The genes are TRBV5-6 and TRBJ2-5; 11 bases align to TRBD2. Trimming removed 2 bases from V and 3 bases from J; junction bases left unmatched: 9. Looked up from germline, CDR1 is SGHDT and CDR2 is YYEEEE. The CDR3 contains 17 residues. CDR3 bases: TGTGCCAGCAGCTTTGGACCGGGACTAGCGGACGAAGAGACCCAGTACTTC. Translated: CASSFGPGLADEETQYF. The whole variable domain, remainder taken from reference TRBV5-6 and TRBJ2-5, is DAGVTQSPTHLIKTRGQQVTLRCSPKSGHDTVSWYQQALGQGPQFIFQYYEEEERQRGNFPDRFSGHQFPNYSSELNVNALLLGDSALYLCASSFGPGLADEETQYFGPGTRLLVL.

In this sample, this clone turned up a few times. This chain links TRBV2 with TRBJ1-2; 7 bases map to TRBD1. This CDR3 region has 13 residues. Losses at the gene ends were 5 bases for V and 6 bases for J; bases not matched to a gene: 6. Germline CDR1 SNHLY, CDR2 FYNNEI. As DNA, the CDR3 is TGTGCCAGCAGTTTCGGACAGGAAGATGGCTACACCTTC. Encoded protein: CASSFGQEDGYTF.

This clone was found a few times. CDR3 bases: TGTGCCAGCAGCTCTATAGGGTATACTAGCGGGAGGACCTACGAGCAGTACTTC. Its translation is CASSSIGYTSGRTYEQYF. The rearrangement joins TRBV11-2 to TRBJ2-7, with 12 bases matching TRBD2. CDR3 size: 18 residues. V lost 4 bases, J lost 2 bases, and 12 bases stayed unmatched. Germline CDR1 and CDR2: SGHAT and FQNNGV.

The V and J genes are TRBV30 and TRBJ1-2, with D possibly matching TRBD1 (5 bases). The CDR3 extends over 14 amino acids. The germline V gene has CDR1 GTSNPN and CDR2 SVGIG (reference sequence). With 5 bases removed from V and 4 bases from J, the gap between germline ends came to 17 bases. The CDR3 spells CAWAQGRKSYGYTF. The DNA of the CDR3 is TGTGCCTGGGCTCAGGGTAGGAAGTCCTATGGCTACACCTTC.

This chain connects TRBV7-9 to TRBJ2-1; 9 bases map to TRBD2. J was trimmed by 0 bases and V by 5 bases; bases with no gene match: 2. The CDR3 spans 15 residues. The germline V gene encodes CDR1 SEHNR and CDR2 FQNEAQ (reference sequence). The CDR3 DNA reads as TGTGCCAGCAGCCGTAGCGGGAGCTCCTACAATGAGCAGTTCTTC. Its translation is CASSRSGSSYNEQFF.

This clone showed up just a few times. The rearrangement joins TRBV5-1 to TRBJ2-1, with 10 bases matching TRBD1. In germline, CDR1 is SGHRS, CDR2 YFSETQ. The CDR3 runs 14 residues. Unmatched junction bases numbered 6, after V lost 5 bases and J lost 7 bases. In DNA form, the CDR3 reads TGCGCCAGCAGTTTGACAGGGGGCTTTAATGAGCAGTTCTTC. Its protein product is CASSLTGGFNEQFF.